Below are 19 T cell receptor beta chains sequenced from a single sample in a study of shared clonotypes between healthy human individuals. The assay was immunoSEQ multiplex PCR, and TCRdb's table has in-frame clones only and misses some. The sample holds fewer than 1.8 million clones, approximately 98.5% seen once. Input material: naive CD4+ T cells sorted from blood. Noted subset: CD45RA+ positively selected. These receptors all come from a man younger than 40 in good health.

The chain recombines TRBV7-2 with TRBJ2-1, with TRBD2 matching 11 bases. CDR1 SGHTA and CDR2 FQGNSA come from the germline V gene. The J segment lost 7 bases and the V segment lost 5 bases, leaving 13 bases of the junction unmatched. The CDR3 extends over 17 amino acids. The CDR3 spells CASSPQLLAGARNEQFF. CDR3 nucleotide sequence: TGTGCCAGCAGCCCTCAATTACTAGCGGGAGCTCGAAATGAGCAGTTCTTC.

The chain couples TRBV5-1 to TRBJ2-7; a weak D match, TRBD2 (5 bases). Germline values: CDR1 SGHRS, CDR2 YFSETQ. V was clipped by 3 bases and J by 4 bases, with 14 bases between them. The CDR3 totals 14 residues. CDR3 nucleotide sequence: TGCGCCAGCAGCTGGGCCGGAGGTGGGTACGAGCAGTACTTC. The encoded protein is CASSWAGGGYEQYF.

CDR3 nucleotide sequence: TGTGCCAGCAGCTTAGTCTCCGAGCGGGGGCAGTACGAGCAGTACTTC. Its protein product is CASSLVSERGQYEQYF. The chain is built from TRBV7-8 and TRBJ2-7, with 8 bases matching TRBD2. Germline V gene sequence: CDR1 SGHVS, CDR2 FQNEAQ. J gave up 4 bases and V 1 base, and 9 bases lay outside the gene matches. This CDR3 comprises 16 residues.

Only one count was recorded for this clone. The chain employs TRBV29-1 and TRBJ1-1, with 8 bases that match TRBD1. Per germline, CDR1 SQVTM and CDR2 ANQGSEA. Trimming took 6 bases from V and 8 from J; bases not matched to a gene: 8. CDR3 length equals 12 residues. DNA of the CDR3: TGCAGCGTCACATTGACAGGGGTGGAAGCTTTCTTT. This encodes CSVTLTGVEAFF.

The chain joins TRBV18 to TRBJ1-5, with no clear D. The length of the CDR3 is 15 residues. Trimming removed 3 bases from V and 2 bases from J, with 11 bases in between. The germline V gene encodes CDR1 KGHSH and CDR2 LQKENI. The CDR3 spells CASSPGQRGNQPQHF. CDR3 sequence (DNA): TGTGCCAGCTCACCTGGGCAGAGGGGCAATCAGCCCCAGCATTTT.

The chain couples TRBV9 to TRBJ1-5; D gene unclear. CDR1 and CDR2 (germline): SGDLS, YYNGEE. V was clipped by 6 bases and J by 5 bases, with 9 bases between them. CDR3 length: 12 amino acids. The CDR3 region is CASTPADQPQHF. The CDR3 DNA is TGTGCCAGCACCCCGGCGGATCAGCCCCAGCATTTT.

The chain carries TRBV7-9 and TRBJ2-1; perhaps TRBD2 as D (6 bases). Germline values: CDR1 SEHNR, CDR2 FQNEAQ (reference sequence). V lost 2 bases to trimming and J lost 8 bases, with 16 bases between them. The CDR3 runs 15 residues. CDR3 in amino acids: CASSLRALAAHEQFF. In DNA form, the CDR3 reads TGTGCCAGCAGCTTACGGGCCTTAGCGGCCCATGAGCAGTTCTTC. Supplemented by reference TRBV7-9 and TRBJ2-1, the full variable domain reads DTGVSQNPRHKITKRGQNVTFRCDPISEHNRLYWYRQTLGQGPEFLTYFQNEAQLEKSRLLSDRFSAERPKGSFSTLEIQRTEQGDSAMYLCASSLRALAAHEQFFGPGTRLTVL.

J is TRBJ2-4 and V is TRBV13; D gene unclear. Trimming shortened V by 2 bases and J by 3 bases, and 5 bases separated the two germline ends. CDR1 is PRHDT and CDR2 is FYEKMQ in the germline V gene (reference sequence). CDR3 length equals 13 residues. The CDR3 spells CASSLTGKNIQYF. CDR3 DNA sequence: TGTGCCAGCAGCTTAACGGGCAAAAACATTCAGTACTTC.

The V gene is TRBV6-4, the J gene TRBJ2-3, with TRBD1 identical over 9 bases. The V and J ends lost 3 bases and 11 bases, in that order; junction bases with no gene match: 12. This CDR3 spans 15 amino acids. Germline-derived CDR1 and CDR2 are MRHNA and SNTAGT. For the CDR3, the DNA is TGTGCCAGCAGTGAAACAGGGACAGGGAGAGAGAAGCAGTATTTT. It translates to CASSETGTGREKQYF.

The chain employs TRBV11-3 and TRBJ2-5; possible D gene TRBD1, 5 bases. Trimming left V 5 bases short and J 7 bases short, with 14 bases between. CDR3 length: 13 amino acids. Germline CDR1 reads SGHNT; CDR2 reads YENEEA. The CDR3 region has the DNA TGTGCCAGCAGCATTAGTCCTCAGGGGACCCAGTACTTC. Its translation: CASSISPQGTQYF.

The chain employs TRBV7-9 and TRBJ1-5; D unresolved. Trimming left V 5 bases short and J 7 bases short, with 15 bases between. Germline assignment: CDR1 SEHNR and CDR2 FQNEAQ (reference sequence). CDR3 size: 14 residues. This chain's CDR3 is CASSALGGAQPQHF. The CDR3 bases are TGTGCCAGCAGCGCCCTAGGTGGCGCCCAGCCCCAGCATTTT.

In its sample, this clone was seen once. The CDR3 DNA reads as TGCGCCAGCAGCTTGCGCGCTAGCGGGAGGGCCGTAGCGGATACGCAGTATTTT. It translates to CASSLRASGRAVADTQYF. The V call is TRBV5-1, the J call TRBJ2-3; 12 bases align to TRBD2. CDR3 size: 18 residues. Germline-derived CDR1 and CDR2 are SGHRS and YFSETQ. V shed 1 base and J 6 bases; nucleotides not matched to a gene: 12.

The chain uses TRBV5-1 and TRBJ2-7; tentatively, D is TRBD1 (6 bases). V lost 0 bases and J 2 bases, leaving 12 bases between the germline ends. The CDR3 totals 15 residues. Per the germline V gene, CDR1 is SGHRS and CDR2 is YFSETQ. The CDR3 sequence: CASSLEQGLTYEQYF. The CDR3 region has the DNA TGCGCCAGCAGCTTGGAACAGGGCTTGACCTACGAGCAGTACTTC.

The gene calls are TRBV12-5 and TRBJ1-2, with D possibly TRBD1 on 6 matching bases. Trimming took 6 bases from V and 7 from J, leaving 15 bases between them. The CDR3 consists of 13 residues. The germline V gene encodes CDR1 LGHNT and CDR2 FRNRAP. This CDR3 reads CASGPGRGSGYTF. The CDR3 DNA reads TGTGCTAGTGGCCCCGGCAGGGGAAGTGGCTACACCTTC.

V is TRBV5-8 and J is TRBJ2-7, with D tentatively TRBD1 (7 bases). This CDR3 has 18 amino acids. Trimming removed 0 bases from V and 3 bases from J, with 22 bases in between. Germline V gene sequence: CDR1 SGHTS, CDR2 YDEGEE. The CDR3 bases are TGTGCCAGCAGCTTGGTTGGGACAGAGTACGGGCGGGACTACGAGCAGTACTTC. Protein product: CASSLVGTEYGRDYEQYF.

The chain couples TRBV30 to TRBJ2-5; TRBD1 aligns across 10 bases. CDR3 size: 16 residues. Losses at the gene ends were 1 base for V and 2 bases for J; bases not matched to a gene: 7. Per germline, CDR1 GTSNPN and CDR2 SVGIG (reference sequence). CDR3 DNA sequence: TGTGCCTGGAGTGCCGGGACAGGGGCCTTTCAAGAGACCCAGTACTTC. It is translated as CAWSAGTGAFQETQYF.

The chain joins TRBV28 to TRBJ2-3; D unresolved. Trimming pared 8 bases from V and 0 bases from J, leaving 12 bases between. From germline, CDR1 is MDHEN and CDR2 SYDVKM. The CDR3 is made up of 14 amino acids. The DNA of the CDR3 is TGTGCCAGCCGGCCCTACTCCAGCACAGATACGCAGTATTTT. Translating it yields CASRPYSSTDTQYF.

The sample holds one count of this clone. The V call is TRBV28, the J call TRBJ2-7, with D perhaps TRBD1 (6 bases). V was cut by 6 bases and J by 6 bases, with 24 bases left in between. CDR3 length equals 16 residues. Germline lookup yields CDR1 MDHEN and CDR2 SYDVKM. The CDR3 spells CASSPTPGTPTSEQYF. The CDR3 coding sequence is TGTGCCAGCAGCCCCACCCCCGGGACACCCACTTCCGAGCAGTACTTC.

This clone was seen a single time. CDR3 coding DNA: TGTGCCAGCAGCGCTACAGTGTACCAAGAGACCCAGTACTTC. This gives the protein CASSATVYQETQYF. The V gene is TRBV9, the J gene TRBJ2-5; D unresolved. This CDR3 is 14 amino acids long. Germline CDR1 and CDR2: SGDLS and YYNGEE. V dropped 3 bases and J dropped 0 bases, with 9 bases sitting between them.